This TCR beta chain was recorded in a study of T cells in Graves' hyperthyroidism and ophthalmopathy. General observations from the study: Blood held most thyroid clonotypes expanded above 0.001 frequency. With a median lead of approximately 6 months before onset, the model predicted ophthalmopathy.

What was amplified from RNA transcripts were TCR beta CDR3 regions. With the HTBI primer set, the TCR CDR3 went through a first round of RT-PCR. Each CDR3 protein gets one entry after TCRdb re-called the multiplex PCR reads with MiXCR. This repertoire shows some 500,000 distinct CDR3 sequences, around 15% found once; its top ten account for roughly 17%. The CDR3 consists of 15 residues. Between the trimmed V and J ends, which lost 6 bases and 0 bases, there was a span of 14 bases. In patients aged 18 to 65, hyperthyroidism was newly diagnosed, with duration under 2 months. In the case of this clonotype: Its specificity is unknown.

Material for sequencing was blood. The chain has TRBV12-3 or TRBV12-4 and TRBJ1-1; D is unresolved. This TCR came from a woman under 30 with Graves' hyperthyroidism. Here the CDR3 reads CASSSVNKMNTEAFF. The CDR3 DNA is TGTGCCAGCAGCTCCGTTAATAAGATGAACACTGAAGCTTTCTTT.